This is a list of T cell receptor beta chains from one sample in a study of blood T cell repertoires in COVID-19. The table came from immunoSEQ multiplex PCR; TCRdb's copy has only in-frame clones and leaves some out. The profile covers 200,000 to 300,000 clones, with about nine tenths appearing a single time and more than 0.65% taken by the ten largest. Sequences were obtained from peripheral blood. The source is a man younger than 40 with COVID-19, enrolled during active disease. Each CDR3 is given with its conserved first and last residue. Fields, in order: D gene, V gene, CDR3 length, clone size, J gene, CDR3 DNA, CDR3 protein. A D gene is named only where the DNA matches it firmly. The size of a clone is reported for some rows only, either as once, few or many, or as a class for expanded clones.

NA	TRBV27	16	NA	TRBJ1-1	TGTGCCAGCAGTTTAACCCCAGGGTTCGGGAACACTGAAGCTTTCTTT	CASSLTPGFGNTEAFF
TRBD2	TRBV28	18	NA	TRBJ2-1	TGTGCCAGCAGTCTTCCGGCGGGAGGAGCGGGGGGGCAGTATGAGCAGTTCTTC	CASSLPAGGAGGQYEQFF
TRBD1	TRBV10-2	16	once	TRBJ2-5	TGCGCCAGCAGTCTAGGCCCGGGACAGAGAAAAGAGACCCAGTACTTC	CASSLGPGQRKETQYF
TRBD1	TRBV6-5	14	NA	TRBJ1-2	TGTGCCAGCAGTCGGGACAGATCTTTGCGGGGCTACACCTTC	CASSRDRSLRGYTF
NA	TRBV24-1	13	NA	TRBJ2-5	TGTGCCACCAGTCAGAGCGTGGAAGAGACCCAGTACTTC	CATSQSVEETQYF
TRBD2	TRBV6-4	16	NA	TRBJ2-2	TGTGCCAGCAGCCGACTAGCGGGGTCGAACACCGGGGAGCTGTTTTTT	CASSRLAGSNTGELFF
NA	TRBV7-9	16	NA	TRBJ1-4	TGTGCCAGCAGCCTCGGGACTTTAGCAACTAATGAAAAACTGTTTTTT	CASSLGTLATNEKLFF
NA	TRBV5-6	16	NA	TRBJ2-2	TGTGCCAGCAGCTTAGAGTACGGGGTTTTCACCGGGGAGCTGTTTTTT	CASSLEYGVFTGELFF
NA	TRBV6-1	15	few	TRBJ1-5	TGTGCCAGCAGTGAAGTTAGGGGCTCCAATCAGCCCCAGCATTTT	CASSEVRGSNQPQHF
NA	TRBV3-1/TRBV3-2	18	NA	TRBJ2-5	TGTGCCAGCAGCCCAACCCTCGGGGGTGCCCGGGCGGTTGAGACCCAGTACTTC	CASSPTLGGARAVETQYF
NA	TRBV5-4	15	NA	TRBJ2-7	TGTGCCAGCAGCCCAAACCCGGGACTTGGAACGGAGCAGTACTTC	CASSPNPGLGTEQYF
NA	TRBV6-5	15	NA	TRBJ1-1	TGTGCCAGCACCCACACCCAAGGAGTTTTCACTGAAGCTTTCTTT	CASTHTQGVFTEAFF
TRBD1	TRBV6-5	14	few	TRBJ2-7	TGTGCCAGCCAGACGGGACAGGGAATCCTCGAGCAGTACTTC	CASQTGQGILEQYF
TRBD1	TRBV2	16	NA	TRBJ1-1	TGTGCCAGCAAGGGTGGGACAGGGGGCCGGAACACTGAAGCTTTCTTT	CASKGGTGGRNTEAFF
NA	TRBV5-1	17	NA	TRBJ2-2	TGCGCCAGCAGCTCAATCACAGGAGGGGTCTACACCGGGGAGCTGTTTTTT	CASSSITGGVYTGELFF
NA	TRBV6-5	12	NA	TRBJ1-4	TGTGCCAGCAGTTACGACAGAAAGAAACTGTTTTTT	CASSYDRKKLFF
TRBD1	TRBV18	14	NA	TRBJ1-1	TGTGCCAGCTCACCGACAGGGTCGAGGACTGAAGCTTTCTTT	CASSPTGSRTEAFF
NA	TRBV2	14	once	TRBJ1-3	TGTGCCAGCAGAGACGCAGGCTCTGGAAACACCATATATTTT	CASRDAGSGNTIYF
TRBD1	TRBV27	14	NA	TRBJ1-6	TGTGCCAGCCGTGACAGGGCATATAATTCACCCCTCCACTTT	CASRDRAYNSPLHF
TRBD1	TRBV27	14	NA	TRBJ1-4	TGTGCCAGCAGTGTACAGGGGATTAATGAAAAACTGTTTTTT	CASSVQGINEKLFF
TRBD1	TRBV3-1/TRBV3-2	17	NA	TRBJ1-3	TGTGCCAGCAGCCTACGGACAGGGTCTAGACTTGGAAACACCATATATTTT	CASSLRTGSRLGNTIYF
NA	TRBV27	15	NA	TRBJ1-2	TGTGCCAGCAGTCCAAGTTGGCTCCAGGGTCATGGCTACACCTTC	CASSPSWLQGHGYTF
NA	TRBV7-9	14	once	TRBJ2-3	TGTGCCAGCAGCTTAAGACAGAGCACAGATACGCAGTATTTT	CASSLRQSTDTQYF
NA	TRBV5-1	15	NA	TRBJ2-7	TGCGCCAGCAGCCGCGAGGGCGTCAGGACCTACGAGCAGTACTTC	CASSREGVRTYEQYF
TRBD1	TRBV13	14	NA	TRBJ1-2	TGTGCCAGCAGCTACGGACAGGAGAACTATGGCTACACCTTC	CASSYGQENYGYTF
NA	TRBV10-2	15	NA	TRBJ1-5	TGCGCCAGCAGTGGCGAAGGGGGTAGCAATCAGCCCCAGCATTTT	CASSGEGGSNQPQHF
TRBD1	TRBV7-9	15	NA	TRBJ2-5	TGTGCCAGCAGCTTAGGGGACAGGGGTAGGGAGACCCAGTACTTC	CASSLGDRGRETQYF
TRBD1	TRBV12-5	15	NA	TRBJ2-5	TGTGCTAGTGGTTCTCTGACAGGGTCTCAAGAGACCCAGTACTTC	CASGSLTGSQETQYF
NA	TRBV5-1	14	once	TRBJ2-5	TGCGCCAGCAGCTTGGCCGGGTTACAAGAGACCCAGTACTTC	CASSLAGLQETQYF
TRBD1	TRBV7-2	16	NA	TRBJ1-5	TGTGCCAGCAGCTGGACAGGGGTTTATAGCAATCAGCCCCAGCATTTT	CASSWTGVYSNQPQHF
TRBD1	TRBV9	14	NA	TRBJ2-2	TGTGCCAGCAGCGGGACAGGGAACACCGGGGAGCTGTTTTTT	CASSGTGNTGELFF
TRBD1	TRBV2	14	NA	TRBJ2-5	TGTGCCAGCGCCCGCCGACAGGGATTAGAGACCCAGTACTTC	CASARRQGLETQYF
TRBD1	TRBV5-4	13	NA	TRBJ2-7	TGTGCCAGCAGCGGGGACAGGGTAGGCGAGCAGTACTTC	CASSGDRVGEQYF
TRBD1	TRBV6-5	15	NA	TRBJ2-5	TGTGCCAGCAGTTTTTACCAGGGGGCCACGGAGACCCAGTACTTC	CASSFYQGATETQYF
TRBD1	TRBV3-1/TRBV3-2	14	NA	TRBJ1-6	TGTGCCAGCAGCCACGACAGGGCCCCTTCACCCCTCCACTTT	CASSHDRAPSPLHF
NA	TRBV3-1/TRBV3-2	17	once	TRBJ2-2	TGTGCCAGCAGCCAAGAGGTCGGGATCCCCCACACCGGGGAGCTGTTTTTT	CASSQEVGIPHTGELFF
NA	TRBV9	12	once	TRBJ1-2	TGTGCCAGCAGCGCGGCTAACTATGGCTACACCTTC	CASSAANYGYTF
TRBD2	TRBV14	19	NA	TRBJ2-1	TGTGCCAGCAGCCAAGACGCTAGCGGGGGCCTTAGCTCCTACAATGAGCAGTTCTTC	CASSQDASGGLSSYNEQFF
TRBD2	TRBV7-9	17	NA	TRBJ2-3	TGTGCCAGCAGCACGCATCGGACTAGCGGGGGGGCAGATACGCAGTATTTT	CASSTHRTSGGADTQYF
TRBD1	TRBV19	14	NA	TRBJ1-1	TGTGCCAGTAGCGTTAAACAGGGGGCCCCCCCAGCTTTCTTT	CASSVKQGAPPAFF
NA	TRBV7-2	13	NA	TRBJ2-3	TGTGCCAGCAGCTTAAGCCCGTATGATACGCAGTATTTT	CASSLSPYDTQYF
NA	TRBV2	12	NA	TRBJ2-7	TGTGCCAGCATGGCGGGGCCCTACGAGCAGTACTTC	CASMAGPYEQYF
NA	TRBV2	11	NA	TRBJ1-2	TGTGCCAGCAGTGAGGGCCAGGGAAACACCTTC	CASSEGQGNTF
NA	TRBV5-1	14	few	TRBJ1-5	TGCGCCAGCAGCCTGACAGGCGTCAATCAGCCCCAGCATTTT	CASSLTGVNQPQHF
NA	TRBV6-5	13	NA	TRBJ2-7	TGTGCCAGCAGTCTCACAGGGTTTTACGAGCAGTACTTC	CASSLTGFYEQYF
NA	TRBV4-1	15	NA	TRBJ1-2	TGCGCCAGCAGCCAAGCCGGGACTAAAAACTATGGCTACACCTTC	CASSQAGTKNYGYTF
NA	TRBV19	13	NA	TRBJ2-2	TGTGCCAGTAGTAGGCAGAACACCGGGGAGCTGTTTTTT	CASSRQNTGELFF
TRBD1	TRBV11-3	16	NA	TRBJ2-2	TGTGCCAGCAGCTTAGTACGGACAGGGGGCACCGGGGAGCTGTTTTTT	CASSLVRTGGTGELFF
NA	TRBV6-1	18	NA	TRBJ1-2	TGTGCCAGCAGTGAAGTTGACAGCCGCGCTTTTACTAACTATGGCTACACCTTC	CASSEVDSRAFTNYGYTF
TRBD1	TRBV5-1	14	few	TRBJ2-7	TGCGCCAGCAGCCGGACAGGCGACTCCTACGAGCAGTACTTC	CASSRTGDSYEQYF
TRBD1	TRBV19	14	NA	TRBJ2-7	TGTGCCAGTAGTTCCGGGACAGGGATCCCAGGCGAGCACTTC	CASSSGTGIPGEHF
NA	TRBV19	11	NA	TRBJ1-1	TGTGCCAGTATAGACTGGTCTGAAGCTTTCTTT	CASIDWSEAFF
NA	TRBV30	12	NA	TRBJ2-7	TGTGCCTGGAGTGTAACCGAGTACGAGCAGTACTTC	CAWSVTEYEQYF
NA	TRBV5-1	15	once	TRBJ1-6	TGCGCCAGCAGCTTGGACACGGGATACAATTCACCCCTCCACTTT	CASSLDTGYNSPLHF
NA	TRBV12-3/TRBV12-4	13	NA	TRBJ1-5	TGTGCCAGCAGTTTAGGAGAGGATCAGCCCCAGCATTTT	CASSLGEDQPQHF
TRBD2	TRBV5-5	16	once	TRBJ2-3	TGTGCCAGCAGCTTGGAGGGTAGCGGGGGCACAGATACGCAGTATTTT	CASSLEGSGGTDTQYF
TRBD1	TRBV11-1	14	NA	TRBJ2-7	TGTGCCAGCACCCTCGACAGGGGCCATTACGAGCAGTACTTC	CASTLDRGHYEQYF
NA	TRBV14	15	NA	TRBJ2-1	TGTGCCAGCAGCCAAACCGGGACACCGTACAATGAGCAGTTCTTC	CASSQTGTPYNEQFF
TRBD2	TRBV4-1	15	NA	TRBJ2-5	TGCGCCAGCAGCCGAGGGGAAGCGGGGGGTGGGACCCAGTACTTC	CASSRGEAGGGTQYF